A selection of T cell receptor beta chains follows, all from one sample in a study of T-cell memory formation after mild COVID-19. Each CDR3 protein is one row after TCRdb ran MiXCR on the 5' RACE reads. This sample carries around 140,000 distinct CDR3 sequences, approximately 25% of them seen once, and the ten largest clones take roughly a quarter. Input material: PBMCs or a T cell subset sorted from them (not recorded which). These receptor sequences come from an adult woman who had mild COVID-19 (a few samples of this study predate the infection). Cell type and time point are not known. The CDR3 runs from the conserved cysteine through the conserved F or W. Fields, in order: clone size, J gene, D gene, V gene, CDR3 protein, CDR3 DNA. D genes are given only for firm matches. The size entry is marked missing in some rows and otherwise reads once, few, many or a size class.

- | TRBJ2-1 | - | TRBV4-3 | CASSQALASSYNEQFF | TGCGCCAGCAGCCAGGCTCTAGCGAGCTCCTACAATGAGCAGTTCTTC
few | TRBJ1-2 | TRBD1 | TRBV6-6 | CASSYSAPGTGDNYGYTF | TGTGCCAGCAGTTATTCCGCCCCCGGGACAGGGGATAACTATGGCTACACCTTC
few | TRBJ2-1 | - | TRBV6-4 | CASSDIRGEQFF | TGTGCCAGCAGTGATATAAGGGGTGAGCAGTTCTTC
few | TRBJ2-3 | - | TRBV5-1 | CASSLLGSYTDTQYF | TGCGCCAGCAGCTTGTTGGGGTCTTACACAGATACGCAGTATTTT
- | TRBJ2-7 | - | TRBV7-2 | CASTGLYEQYF | TGTGCCAGCACGGGACTTTACGAGCAGTACTTC
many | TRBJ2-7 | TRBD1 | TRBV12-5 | CASGFLLPPPGQSYEQYF | TGTGCTAGTGGTTTCCTACTACCCCCTCCGGGACAGTCCTACGAGCAGTACTTC
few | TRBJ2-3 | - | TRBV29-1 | CSVAGAIDTQYF | TGCAGCGTGGCAGGAGCTATCGATACGCAGTATTTT
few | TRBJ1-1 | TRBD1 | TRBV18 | CASSPPGQGVMNTEAFF | TGTGCCAGCTCACCACCGGGACAGGGGGTGATGAACACTGAAGCTTTCTTT
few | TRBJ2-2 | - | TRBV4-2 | CASSQVAEGVTGELFF | TGTGCCAGCAGCCAAGTGGCGGAAGGAGTCACCGGGGAGCTGTTTTTT
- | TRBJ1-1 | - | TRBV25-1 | CASRGIGDTEAFF | TGTGCCAGCAGGGGGATAGGGGACACTGAAGCTTTCTTT
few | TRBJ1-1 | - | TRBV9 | CASSVGVVNTEAFF | TGTGCCAGCAGCGTAGGGGTAGTGAACACTGAAGCTTTCTTT
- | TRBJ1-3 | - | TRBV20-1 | CSASRDTIYF | TGCAGTGCTAGCCGGGACACCATATATTTT
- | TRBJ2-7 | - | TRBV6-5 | CASSPGQAPDYEQYF | TGTGCCAGCAGTCCCGGGCAGGCCCCCGACTACGAGCAGTACTTC
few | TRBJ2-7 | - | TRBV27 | CASSSRLGERYEQYF | TGTGCCAGCAGTTCCCGGCTAGGGGAACGCTACGAGCAGTACTTC
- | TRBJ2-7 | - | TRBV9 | CASSTWDTLGEQYF | TGTGCCAGCAGCACTTGGGACACCTTGGGGGAGCAGTACTTC
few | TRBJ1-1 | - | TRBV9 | CASSARPSGAEAFF | TGTGCCAGCAGCGCCCGACCCTCTGGGGCTGAAGCTTTCTTT
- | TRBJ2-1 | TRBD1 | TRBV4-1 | CASSHSQGDEQFF | TGCGCCAGCAGCCACTCTCAGGGGGATGAGCAGTTCTTC
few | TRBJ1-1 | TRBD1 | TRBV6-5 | CASSSHRVTGGTEAFF | TGTGCCAGCAGTTCGCACAGGGTTACAGGGGGCACTGAAGCTTTCTTT